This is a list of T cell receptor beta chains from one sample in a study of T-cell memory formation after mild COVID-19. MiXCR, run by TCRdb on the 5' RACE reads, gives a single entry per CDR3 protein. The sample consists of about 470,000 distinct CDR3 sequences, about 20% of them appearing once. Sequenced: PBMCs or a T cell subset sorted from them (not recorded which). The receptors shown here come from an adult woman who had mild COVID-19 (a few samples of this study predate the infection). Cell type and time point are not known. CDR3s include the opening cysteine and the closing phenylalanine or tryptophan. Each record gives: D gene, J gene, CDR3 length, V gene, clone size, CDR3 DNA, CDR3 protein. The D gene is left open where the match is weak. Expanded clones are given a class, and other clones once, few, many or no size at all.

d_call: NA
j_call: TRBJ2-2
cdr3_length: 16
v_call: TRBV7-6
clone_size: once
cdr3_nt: TGTGCCAGCAGCTTAGCCCAGGGCCTGAACACCGGGGAGCTGTTTTTT
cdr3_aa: CASSLAQGLNTGELFF

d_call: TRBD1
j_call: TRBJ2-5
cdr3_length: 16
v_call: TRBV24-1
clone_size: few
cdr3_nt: TGTGCCACCAGTGATCCCCAAGGACAGGGGGTAGAGACCCAGTACTTC
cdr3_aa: CATSDPQGQGVETQYF

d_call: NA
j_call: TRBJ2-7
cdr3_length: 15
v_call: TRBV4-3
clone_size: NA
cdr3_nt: TGCGCCAGCAGCCAAGATTTGGCAGGGGGGAACGAGCAGTACTTC
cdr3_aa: CASSQDLAGGNEQYF

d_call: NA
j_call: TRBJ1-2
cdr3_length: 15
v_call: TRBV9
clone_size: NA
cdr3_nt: TGTGCCAGCAGCGGTGGACAGCGGTCAAGCTATGGCTACACCTTC
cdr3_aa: CASSGGQRSSYGYTF

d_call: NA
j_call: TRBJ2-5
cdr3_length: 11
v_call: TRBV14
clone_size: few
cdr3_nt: TGTGCCAGCAGCCAGACAGAGACCCAGTACTTC
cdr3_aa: CASSQTETQYF

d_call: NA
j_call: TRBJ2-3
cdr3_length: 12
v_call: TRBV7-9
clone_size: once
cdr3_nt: TGTGCCAGAACAGGTGGCACAGATACGCAGTATTTT
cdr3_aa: CARTGGTDTQYF

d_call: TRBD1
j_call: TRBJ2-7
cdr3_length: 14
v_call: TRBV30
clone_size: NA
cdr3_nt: TGTGCCTGGGGGGAACCGGGACAGGCCTACGAGCAGTACTTC
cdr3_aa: CAWGEPGQAYEQYF

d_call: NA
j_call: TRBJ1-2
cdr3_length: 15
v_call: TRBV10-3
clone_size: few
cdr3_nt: TGTGCCATCAGTGAGCCCCAGCACCCGAACTATGGCTACACCTTC
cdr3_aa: CAISEPQHPNYGYTF

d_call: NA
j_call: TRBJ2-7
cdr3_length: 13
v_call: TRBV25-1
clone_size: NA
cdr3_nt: TGTGCCAGCAGTGAACCAGGGTCCTACGAGCAGTACTTC
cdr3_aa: CASSEPGSYEQYF

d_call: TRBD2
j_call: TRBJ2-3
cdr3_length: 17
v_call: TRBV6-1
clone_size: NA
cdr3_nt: TGTGCCAGCAGTCCCGGACTAGCGGGGCACCACACAGATACGCAGTATTTT
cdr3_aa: CASSPGLAGHHTDTQYF

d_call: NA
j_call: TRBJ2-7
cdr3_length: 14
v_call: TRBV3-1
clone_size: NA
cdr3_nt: TGTGCCAGCAGCCACGGGATAGTCGCCTACGAGCAGTACTTC
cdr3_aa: CASSHGIVAYEQYF

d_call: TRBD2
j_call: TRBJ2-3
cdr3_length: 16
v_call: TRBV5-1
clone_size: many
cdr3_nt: TGCGCCAGCAGTGTAGGACTAGCGGGTCCCACAGATACGCAGTATTTT
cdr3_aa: CASSVGLAGPTDTQYF

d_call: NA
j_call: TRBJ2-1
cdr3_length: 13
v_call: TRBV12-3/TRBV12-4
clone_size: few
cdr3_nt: TGTGCCAGCCAATCTAACGGGTTCAATGAGCAGTTCTTC
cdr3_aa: CASQSNGFNEQFF

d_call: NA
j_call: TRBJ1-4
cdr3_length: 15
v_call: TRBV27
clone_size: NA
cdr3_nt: TGTGCCAGCAGTTTATCCCCGGTCGGTAATGAAAAACTGTTTTTT
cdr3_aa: CASSLSPVGNEKLFF

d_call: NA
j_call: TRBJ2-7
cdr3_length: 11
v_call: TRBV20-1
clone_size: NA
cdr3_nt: TGCAGTGCTAGAATTGGCTACGAGCAGTACTTC
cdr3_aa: CSARIGYEQYF

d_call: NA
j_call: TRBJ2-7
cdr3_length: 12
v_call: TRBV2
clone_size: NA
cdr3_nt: TGTGCCAGCAGTGACGACTCCTACGAGCAGTACTTC
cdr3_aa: CASSDDSYEQYF

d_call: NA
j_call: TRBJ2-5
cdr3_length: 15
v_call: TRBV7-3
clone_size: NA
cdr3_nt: TGTGCCAGCAGCCTGGGTGGGGGTCGTCAAGAGACCCAGTACTTC
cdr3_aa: CASSLGGGRQETQYF

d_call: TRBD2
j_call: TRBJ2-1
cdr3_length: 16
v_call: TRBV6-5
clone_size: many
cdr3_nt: TGTGCCAGCAGTTACCTACGAACCGGGACTAGCGATGAGCAGTTCTTC
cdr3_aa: CASSYLRTGTSDEQFF

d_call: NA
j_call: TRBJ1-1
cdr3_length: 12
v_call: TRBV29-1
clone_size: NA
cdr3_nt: TGCAGCGTTGAAGCCCACATCGATGAAGCTTTCTTT
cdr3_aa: CSVEAHIDEAFF

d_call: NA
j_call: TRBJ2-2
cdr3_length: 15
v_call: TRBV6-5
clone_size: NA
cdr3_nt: TGTGCCAGCACCTGGGACCGGCGGAACACCGGGGAGCTGTTTTTT
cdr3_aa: CASTWDRRNTGELFF

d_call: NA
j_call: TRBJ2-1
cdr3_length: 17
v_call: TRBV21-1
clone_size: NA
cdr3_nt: TGTGCCAGCAGCAAAGACAGAAGACAGGGAGGGTCCAATGAGCAGTTCTTC
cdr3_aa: CASSKDRRQGGSNEQFF

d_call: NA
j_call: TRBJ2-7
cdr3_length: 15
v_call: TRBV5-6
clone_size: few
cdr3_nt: TGTGCCAGCAGTCCCACAGGGAGTGGAGCCTACGAGCAGTACTTC
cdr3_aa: CASSPTGSGAYEQYF

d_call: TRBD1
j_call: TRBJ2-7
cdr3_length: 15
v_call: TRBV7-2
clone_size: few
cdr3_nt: TGTGCCAGCAGCCCCGACAGGGTCCAAACCTACGAGCAGTACTTC
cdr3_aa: CASSPDRVQTYEQYF

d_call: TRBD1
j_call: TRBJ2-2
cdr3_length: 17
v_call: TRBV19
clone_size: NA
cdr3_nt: TGTGCCAGTACCTTCCGGGACAGGGGGCAGAGCACCGGGGAGCTGTTTTTT
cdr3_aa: CASTFRDRGQSTGELFF

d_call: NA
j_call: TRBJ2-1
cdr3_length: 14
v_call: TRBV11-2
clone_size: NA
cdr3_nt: TGTGCCAGCAGCTTATCCCTGTCAAACAATGAGCAGTTCTTC
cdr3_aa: CASSLSLSNNEQFF

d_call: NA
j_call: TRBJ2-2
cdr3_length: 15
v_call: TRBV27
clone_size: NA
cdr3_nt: TGTGCCAGCAGAAGACAGGCCGGAACGACCGGGGAGCTGTTTTTT
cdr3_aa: CASRRQAGTTGELFF

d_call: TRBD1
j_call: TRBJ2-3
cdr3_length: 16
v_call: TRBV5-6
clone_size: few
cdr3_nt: TGTGCCAGCAGCTTGGCGGACAGGGTGTTATGGACTCCGCAGTATTTT
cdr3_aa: CASSLADRVLWTPQYF

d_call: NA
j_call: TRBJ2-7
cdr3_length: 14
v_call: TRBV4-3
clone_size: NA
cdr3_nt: TGCGCCAGCAGCCAGATGGAAAGCTCCTACGAGCAGTACTTC
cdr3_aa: CASSQMESSYEQYF

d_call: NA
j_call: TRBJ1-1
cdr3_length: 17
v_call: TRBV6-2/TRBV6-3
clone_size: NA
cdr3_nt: TGTGCCAGCAGCCGAGGCGGGGCAGGAGACATGAACACTGAAGCTTTCTTT
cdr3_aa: CASSRGGAGDMNTEAFF

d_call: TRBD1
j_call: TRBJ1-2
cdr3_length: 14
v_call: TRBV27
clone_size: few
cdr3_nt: TGTGCCAGCAGATCCGGACAGGGTCACTATGGCTACACCTTC
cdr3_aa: CASRSGQGHYGYTF

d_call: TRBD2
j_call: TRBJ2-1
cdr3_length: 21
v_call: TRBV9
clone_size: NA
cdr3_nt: TGTGCCAGCAGCCATGCCCCGACTGCGACTAGCGGGGGGCCCTCCTACAATGAGCAGTTCTTC
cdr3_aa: CASSHAPTATSGGPSYNEQFF

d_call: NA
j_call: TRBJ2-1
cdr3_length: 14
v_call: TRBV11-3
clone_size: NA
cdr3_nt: TGTGCCAGCAGCCCCGGGATCTCCTACAATGAGCAGTTCTTC
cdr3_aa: CASSPGISYNEQFF

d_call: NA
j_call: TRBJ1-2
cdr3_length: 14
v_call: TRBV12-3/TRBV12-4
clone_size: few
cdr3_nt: TGTGCCAGCAGCCCGGTTCCCCGGGGGACAGGCTACACCTTC
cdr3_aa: CASSPVPRGTGYTF

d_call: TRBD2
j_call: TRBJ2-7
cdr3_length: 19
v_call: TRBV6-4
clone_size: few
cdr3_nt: TGTGCCAGCAGTGGCGGGACTAGCGGGAGGGCCAGAGGGACCTACGAGCAGTACTTC
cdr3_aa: CASSGGTSGRARGTYEQYF

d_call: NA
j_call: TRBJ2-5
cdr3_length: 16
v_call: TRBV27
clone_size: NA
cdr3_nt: TGTGCCAGCAGCCAGGGGGCGGGAGAGGGGTGGGAGACCCAGTACTTC
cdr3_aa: CASSQGAGEGWETQYF

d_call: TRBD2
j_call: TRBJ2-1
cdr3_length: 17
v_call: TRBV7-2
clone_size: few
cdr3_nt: TGTGCCAGCAGCTTAGCGCTAGCGGCAAGCTCCTACAATGAGCAGTTCTTC
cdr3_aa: CASSLALAASSYNEQFF

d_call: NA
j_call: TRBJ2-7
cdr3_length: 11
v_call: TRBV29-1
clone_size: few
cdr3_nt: TGCAGCGTTGAAGACTTAGTCGAACAGTACTTC
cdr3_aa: CSVEDLVEQYF

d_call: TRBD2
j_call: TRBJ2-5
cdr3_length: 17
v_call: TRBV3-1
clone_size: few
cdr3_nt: TGTGCCAGCAGCCAAGTCGCTAGCGGGAAGAACAAAGAGACCCAGTACTTC
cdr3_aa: CASSQVASGKNKETQYF

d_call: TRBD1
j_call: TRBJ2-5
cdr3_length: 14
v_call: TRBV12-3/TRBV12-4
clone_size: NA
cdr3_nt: TGTGCCAGCAGTTTTACAGGGGCCAAAGAGACCCAGTACTTC
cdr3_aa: CASSFTGAKETQYF

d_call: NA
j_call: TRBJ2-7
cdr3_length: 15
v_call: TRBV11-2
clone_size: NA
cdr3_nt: TGTGCCAGCAGCTTAGCCCGGGCTAGCGTCTACGAGCAGTACTTC
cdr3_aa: CASSLARASVYEQYF

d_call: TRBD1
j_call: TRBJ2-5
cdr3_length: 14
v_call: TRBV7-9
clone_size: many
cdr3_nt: TGTGCCAGCAGCTCCAAACAGGGGGACGAGACCCAGTACTTC
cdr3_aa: CASSSKQGDETQYF

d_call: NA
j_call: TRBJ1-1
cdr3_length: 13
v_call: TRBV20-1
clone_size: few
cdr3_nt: TGCAGTGCCGAGACAAGGGAGAACACTGAAGCTTTCTTT
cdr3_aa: CSAETRENTEAFF

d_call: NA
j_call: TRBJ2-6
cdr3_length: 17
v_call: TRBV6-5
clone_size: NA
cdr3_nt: TGTGCCAGCAGTCGGGCCAGGGAGAGGGCTGGGGCCAACGTCCTGACTTTC
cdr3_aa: CASSRARERAGANVLTF

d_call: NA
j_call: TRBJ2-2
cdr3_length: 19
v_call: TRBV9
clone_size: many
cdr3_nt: TGTGCCAGCAGCGTAAGGGACAGTACTAGCGAATACTCTTCCGGGGAGCTGTTTTTT
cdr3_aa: CASSVRDSTSEYSSGELFF

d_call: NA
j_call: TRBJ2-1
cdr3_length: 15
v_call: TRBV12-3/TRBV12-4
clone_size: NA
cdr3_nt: TGTGCCAGCAGTTCCGGCCGATACAGGTACAATGAGCAGTTCTTC
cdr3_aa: CASSSGRYRYNEQFF

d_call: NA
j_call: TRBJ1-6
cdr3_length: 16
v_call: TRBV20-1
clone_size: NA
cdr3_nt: TGCAGTGCTAAAGGGGGTCGCGGTATGGGTAATTCACCCCTCCACTTT
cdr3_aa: CSAKGGRGMGNSPLHF

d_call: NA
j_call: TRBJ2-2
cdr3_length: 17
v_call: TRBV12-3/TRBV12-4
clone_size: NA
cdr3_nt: TGTGCCAGCAGCCCTCCTGAGGGCAGGCAGAACACCGGGGAGCTGTTTTTT
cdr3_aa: CASSPPEGRQNTGELFF

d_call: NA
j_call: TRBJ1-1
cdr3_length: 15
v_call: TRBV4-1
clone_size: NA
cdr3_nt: TGCGCCAGCAGCCAAGATAGCTCGTTGAACACTGAAGCTTTCTTT
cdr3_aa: CASSQDSSLNTEAFF

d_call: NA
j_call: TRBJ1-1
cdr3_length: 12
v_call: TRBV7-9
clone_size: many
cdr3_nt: TGTGCCAGCAGCTTAGACTCCACTGAAGCTTTCTTT
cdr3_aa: CASSLDSTEAFF

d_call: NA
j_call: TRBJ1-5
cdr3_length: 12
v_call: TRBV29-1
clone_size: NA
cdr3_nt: TGCAGCGTTAGTGACACCAATCAGCCCCAGCATTTT
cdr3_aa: CSVSDTNQPQHF